This T cell receptor (beta chain) originates from a study of blood T cell repertoires in COVID-19. Study-level background: COVID-19 samples from acute and convalescent phases originated in the United States, Italy and Spain. From T cells, B-cell-depleted T cells, or PBMCs came the material, which was cDNA or gDNA.

In the authors' methods: Researchers report that nucleated cell counts were estimated from reference gene primer amplification. TCRdb's copy holds only in-frame clones and misses some; the assay was immunoSEQ multiplex PCR. V and J calls and clone size are copied from that table; D and trimming were computed from the DNA. The sample consists of around 250,000 clones, over 75% of them appearing once. Losses at the gene ends were 7 bases for V and 5 bases for J; bases not matched to a gene: 16. The CDR3 is 17 residues long. Germline CDR1 SQVTM, CDR2 ANQGSEA. This receptor was obtained from a woman aged 50 to 65 with acute COVID-19. Sequencing input: PBMCs or T cells enriched from blood (not recorded which). The chain has TRBV29-1 and TRBJ2-5; 13 nucleotides line up with TRBD2. The CDR3 coding sequence is TGCAGCGCCTCAAAACTAGCGGGGGGGTTACGTTTGGAGACCCAGTACTTC. Translated: CSASKLAGGLRLETQYF.